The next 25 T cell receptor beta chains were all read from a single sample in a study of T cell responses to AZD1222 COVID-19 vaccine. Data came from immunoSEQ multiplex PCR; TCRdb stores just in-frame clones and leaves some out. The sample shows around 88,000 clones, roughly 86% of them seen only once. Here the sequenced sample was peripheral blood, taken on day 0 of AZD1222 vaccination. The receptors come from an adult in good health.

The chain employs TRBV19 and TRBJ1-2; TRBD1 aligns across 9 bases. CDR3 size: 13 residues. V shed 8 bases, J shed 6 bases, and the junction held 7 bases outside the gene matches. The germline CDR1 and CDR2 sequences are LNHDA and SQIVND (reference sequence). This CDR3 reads CASRDRDYDGYTF. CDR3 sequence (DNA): TGTGCCAGTCGGGACAGGGATTATGATGGCTACACCTTC.

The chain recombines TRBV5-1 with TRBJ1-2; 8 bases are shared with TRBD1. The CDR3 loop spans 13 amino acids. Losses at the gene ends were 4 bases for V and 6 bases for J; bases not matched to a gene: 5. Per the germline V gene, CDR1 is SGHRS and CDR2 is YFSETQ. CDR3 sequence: CASSPDRADGYTF. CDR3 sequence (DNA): TGCGCCAGCAGCCCGGACAGGGCTGATGGCTACACCTTC.

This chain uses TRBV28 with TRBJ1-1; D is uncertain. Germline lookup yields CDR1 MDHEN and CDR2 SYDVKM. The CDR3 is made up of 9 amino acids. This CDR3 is CEKNTEAFF. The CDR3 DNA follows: TGTGAAAAGAACACTGAAGCTTTCTTT.

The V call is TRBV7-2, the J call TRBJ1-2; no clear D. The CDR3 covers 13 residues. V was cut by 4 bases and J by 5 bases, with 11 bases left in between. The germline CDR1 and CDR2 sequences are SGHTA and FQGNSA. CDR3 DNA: TGTGCCAGCAGCTCTTCGACCGTTTATGGCTACACCTTC. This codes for CASSSSTVYGYTF.

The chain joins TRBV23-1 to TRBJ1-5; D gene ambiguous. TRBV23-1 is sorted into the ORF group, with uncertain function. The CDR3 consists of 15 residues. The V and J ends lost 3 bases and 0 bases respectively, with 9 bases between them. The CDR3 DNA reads TGCGCCAGCAGTCATCGGGGTCATAGCAATCAGCCCCAGCATTTT. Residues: CASSHRGHSNQPQHF.

The CDR3 nucleotides are TGTGCCACCAGTGACGAAAAAGGGGGGGAGAACACCATATATTTT. It encodes CATSDEKGGENTIYF. This chain joins TRBV24-1 and TRBJ1-3, with D maybe TRBD1 (6 bases). Germline V CDR1 and CDR2: KGHDR, SFDVKD. The CDR3 runs to 15 residues. Trimming removed 4 bases from V and 7 bases from J, with 16 bases in between.

The DNA of the CDR3 is TGTGCCAGCAGCTTGGCCTTGGGGCCAGCCCGGACAGATACGCAGTATTTT. Protein sequence: CASSLALGPARTDTQYF. The chain carries TRBV5-6 and TRBJ2-3; tentative D call: TRBD1 (5 bases). The germline CDR1 and CDR2 sequences are SGHDT and YYEEEE. The CDR3 has 17 residues. Trimming shortened V by 0 bases and J by 3 bases, and 17 bases separated the two germline ends.

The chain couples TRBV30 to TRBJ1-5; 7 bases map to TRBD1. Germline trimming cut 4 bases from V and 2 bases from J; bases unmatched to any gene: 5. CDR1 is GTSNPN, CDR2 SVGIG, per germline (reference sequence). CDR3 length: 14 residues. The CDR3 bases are TGTGCCTGGAAGGGGGCAGGAGGCAATCAGCCCCAGCATTTT. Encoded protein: CAWKGAGGNQPQHF.

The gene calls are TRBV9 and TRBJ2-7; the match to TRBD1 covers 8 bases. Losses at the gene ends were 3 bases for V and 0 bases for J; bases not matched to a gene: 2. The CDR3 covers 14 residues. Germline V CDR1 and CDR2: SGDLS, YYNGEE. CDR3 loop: CASSGTGNSYEQYF. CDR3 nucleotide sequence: TGTGCCAGCAGCGGGACAGGGAACTCCTACGAGCAGTACTTC.

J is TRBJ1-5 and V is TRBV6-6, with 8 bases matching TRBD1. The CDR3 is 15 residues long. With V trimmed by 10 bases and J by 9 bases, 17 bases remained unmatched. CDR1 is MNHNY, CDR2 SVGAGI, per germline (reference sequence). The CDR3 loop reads CATNSGTGFRWPQHF. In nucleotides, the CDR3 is TGTGCCACCAATTCCGGGACAGGATTTCGTTGGCCCCAGCATTTT.

CDR3 sequence (DNA): TGTGCCAGCCAGCTGGGCCCCTTGGGCACTGAAGCTTTCTTT. Protein: CASQLGPLGTEAFF. This chain uses TRBV7-2 with TRBJ1-1; D remains unclear. Germline CDR1 and CDR2: SGHTA and FQGNSA. There are 14 residues in the CDR3. With 8 bases removed from V and 4 bases from J, the gap between germline ends came to 17 bases.

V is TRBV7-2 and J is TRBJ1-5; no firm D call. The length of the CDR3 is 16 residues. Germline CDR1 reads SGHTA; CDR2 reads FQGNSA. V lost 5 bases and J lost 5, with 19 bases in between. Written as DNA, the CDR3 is TGTGCCAGCAGCCCCCGGGGAGGGAGGGATCATCAGCCCCAGCATTTT. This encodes CASSPRGGRDHQPQHF.

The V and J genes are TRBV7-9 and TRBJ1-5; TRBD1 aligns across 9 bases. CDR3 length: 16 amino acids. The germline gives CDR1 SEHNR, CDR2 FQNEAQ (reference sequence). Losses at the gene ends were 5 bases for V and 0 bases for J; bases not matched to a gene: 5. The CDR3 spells CASSTGQGSSNQPQHF. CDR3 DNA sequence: TGTGCCAGCAGCACCGGACAGGGGAGTAGCAATCAGCCCCAGCATTTT.

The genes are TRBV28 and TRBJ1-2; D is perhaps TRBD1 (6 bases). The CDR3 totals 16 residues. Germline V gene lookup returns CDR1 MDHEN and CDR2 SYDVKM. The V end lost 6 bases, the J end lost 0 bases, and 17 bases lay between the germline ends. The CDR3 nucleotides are TGTGCCAGCAGACCGGGACACTTCTTCACTAACTATGGCTACACCTTC. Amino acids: CASRPGHFFTNYGYTF.

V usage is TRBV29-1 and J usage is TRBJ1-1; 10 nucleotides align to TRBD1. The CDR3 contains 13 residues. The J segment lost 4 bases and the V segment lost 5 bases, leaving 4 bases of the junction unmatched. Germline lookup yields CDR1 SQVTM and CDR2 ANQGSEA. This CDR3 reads CSVRGQGGTEAFF. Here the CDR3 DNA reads TGCAGCGTTCGTGGACAGGGGGGCACTGAAGCTTTCTTT.

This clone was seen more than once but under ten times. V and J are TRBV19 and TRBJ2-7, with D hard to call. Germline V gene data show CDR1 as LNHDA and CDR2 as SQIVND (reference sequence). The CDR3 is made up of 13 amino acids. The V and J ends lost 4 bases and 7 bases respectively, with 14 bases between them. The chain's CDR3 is CASSTRSVGEQYF. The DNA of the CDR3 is TGTGCCAGTAGTACCCGGAGCGTTGGGGAGCAGTACTTC. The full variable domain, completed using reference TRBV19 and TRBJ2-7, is DGGITQSPKYLFRKEGQNVTLSCEQNLNHDAMYWYRQDPGQGLRLIYYSQIVNDFQKGDIAEGYSVSREKKESFPLTVTSAQKNPTAFYLCASSTRSVGEQYFGPGTRLTVT.

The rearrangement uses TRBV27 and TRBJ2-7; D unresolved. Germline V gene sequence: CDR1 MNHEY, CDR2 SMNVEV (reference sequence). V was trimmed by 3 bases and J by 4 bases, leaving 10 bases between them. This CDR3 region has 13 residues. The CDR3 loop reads CASSLSGGYEQYF. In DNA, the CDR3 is TGTGCCAGCAGTTTGTCGGGTGGGTACGAGCAGTACTTC.

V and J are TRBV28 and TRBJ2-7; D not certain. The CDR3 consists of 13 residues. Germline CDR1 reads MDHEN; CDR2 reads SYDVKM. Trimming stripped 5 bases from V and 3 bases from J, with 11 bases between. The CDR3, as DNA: TGTGCCAGCAGTACGCCTCCGATCTACGAGCAGTACTTC. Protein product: CASSTPPIYEQYF.

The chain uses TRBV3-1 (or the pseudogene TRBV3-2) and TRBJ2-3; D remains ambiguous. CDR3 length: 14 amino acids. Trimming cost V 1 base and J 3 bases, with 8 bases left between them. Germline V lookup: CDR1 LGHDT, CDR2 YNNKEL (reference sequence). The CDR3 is CASSQAWGTDTQYF. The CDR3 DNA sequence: TGTGCCAGCAGCCAAGCCTGGGGAACAGATACGCAGTATTTT.

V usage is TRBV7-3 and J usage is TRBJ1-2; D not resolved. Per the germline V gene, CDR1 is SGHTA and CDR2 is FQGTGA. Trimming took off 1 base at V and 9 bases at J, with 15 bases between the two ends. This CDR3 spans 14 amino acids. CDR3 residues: CASSLSSASRSYTF. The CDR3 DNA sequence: TGTGCCAGCAGCTTAAGTTCCGCGTCTCGGAGCTACACCTTC.

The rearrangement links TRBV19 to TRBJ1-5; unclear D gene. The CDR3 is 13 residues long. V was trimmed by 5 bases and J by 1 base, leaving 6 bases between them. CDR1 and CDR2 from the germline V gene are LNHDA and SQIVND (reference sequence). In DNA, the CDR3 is TGTGCCAGTAGTTACAAGAGCAATCAGCCCCAGCATTTT. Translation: CASSYKSNQPQHF.

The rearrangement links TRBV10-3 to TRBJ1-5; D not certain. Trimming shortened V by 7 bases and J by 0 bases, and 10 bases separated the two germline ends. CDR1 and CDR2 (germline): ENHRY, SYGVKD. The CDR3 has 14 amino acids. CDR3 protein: CAIKGASSNQPQHF. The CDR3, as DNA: TGTGCCATCAAAGGCGCGTCTAGCAATCAGCCCCAGCATTTT.

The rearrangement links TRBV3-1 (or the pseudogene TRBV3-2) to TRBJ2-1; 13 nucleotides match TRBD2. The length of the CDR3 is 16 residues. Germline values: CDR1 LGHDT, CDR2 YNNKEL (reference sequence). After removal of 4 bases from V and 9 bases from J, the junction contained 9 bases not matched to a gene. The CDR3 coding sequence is TGTGCCAGCAGCCCCCGGACTAGCGGGAGAAGCAGTGAGCAGTTCTTC. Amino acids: CASSPRTSGRSSEQFF.

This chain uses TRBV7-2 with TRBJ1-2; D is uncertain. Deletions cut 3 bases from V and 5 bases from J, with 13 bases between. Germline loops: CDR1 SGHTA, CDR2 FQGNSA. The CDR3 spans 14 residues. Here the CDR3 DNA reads TGTGCCAGCAGCTTTTACGGTTCTCGTTATGGCTACACCTTC. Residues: CASSFYGSRYGYTF. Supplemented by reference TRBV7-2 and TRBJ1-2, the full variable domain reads GAGVSQSPSNKVTEKGKDVELRCDPISGHTALYWYRQSLGQGLEFLIYFQGNSAPDKSGLPSDRFSAERTGGSVSTLTIQRTQQEDSAVYLCASSFYGSRYGYTFGSGTRLTVV.

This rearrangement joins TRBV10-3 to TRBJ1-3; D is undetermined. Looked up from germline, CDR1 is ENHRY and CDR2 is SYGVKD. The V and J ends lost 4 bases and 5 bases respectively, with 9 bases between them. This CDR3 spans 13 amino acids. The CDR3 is CAISGAPRNTIYF. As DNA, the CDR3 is TGTGCCATCAGTGGAGCCCCGAGAAACACCATATATTTT.